This T cell receptor beta chain originates from a study of blood T cell repertoires in COVID-19 (TCRdb year 2020). For the wider study: Collaborator samples came from the United States, Italy and Spain and covered acute and convalescent phases of COVID-19. A freely available public database, intended as a resource for researchers studying the immune response to SARS-CoV-2, is where the repertoires were released. Deeply sampled blood TCRbeta repertoires from subjects exposed to, actively infected with, or recovered from COVID-19 were included in the dataset. Samples were obtained from the ongoing ImmuneRACE study (first 160 participants) and from 1,200 or so subjects provided by 6 global collaborators. A de-identified subject ID, COVID-19 status, age in years and sex were almost always included in the sample metadata. The material from the prospective study consisted of cDNA or gDNA derived from T cells, B-cell-depleted T cells, or PBMCs. Where available, HLA class I and class II types were obtained from metadata supplied by the sample provider rather than from assay-based typing.

About this clone itself: Which antigen it targets is not known. Base qualities were left out, and no much larger clone turns up one base away.

The immunoSEQ Assay, a bias-controlled multiplex PCR, was used to amplify TCRbeta CDR3 regions from genomic DNA. On the study's bioinformatics: The number of nucleated cells in each sample was estimated from the amplification of reference gene primers within the assay. To quantify the absolute abundance of each unique TCRbeta CDR3 rearrangement, sequence reads were collapsed and filtered. Productive Simpson clonality was computed per sample as the square root of Simpson's diversity index over productive rearrangements. Entries here come from immuneACCESS through TCRdb and include only in-frame sequences with V and J called. Some clones fail to appear in such tables; in the studies checked, an unresolved V gene covers under half of the shortfall, and the cause of the remainder is unknown. The V and J calls and clone size come from that table; D and trimming were worked out from the DNA. Counted in this sample were about 66,000 clones; approximately 79% of them appeared once. 5% to 8% of the sample is held by the ten biggest clonotypes.

Beyond this particular receptor, the publication reports: Clinical and demographic metadata were provided uncurated, with the amount varying by source and participant.

V drops 6 bases and J drops 4 bases, leaving 12 bases in between. The CDR3 contains 13 residues, cysteine and phenylalanine counted. Here the CDR3 DNA is all that survives: 39 bases in frame from base 1. Looking up the germline V gene yields CDR1 SGHTA and CDR2 FQGNSA. Each collaborating institution followed its own protocols to collect whole blood in K2EDTA tubes. For TCRbeta analysis, collaborator samples were shipped as frozen whole blood, as isolated PBMCs, or as DNA extracted from either sample type. The sequence is built from TRBV7-2 and TRBJ1-2, with the identity of the D gene unclear. The sequence was obtained from a man aged 60 to 69 with acute or convalescent COVID-19. Sequenced input: peripheral blood. The CDR3 corresponds to CASRGGLGYGYTF. Here is the DNA: TGTGCCAGCAGGGGAGGGTTGGGCTATGGCTACACCTTC.